The entry that follows covers one T cell receptor (beta chain) sequence. Repertoires were generated with immunoSEQ multiplex PCR, while TCRdb's copy carries only in-frame clones and drops some. The table lists over 450,000 clones, 70% to 80% of them singletons. The sample originates from a study of shared T cell receptors in the human thymus. Germline CDR1 is MNHNS and CDR2 is SASEGT. Trimming cost V 1 base and J 5 bases; bases outside gene matches: 16. This CDR3 is built from 18 residues. These data were also filed under a second study, of human thymus T cells. That study adds: Surgeons resected thymus tissue during corrective heart surgery.

Sequencing was performed on thymocytes. This chain links TRBV6-1 with TRBJ1-1; 7 positions agree with TRBD1. The clonotype comes from a boy younger than two with a congenital heart defect. The chain's CDR3 is CASSEEEEDTGALTEAFF. The CDR3 bases are TGTGCCAGCAGTGAAGAAGAAGAGGATACAGGGGCCTTAACTGAAGCTTTCTTT.